The 3 T cell receptor beta chains presented below share a single source sample, sequenced in a study of T-cell reconstitution after alpha-beta-depleted transplantation in children. Researchers prepared the TCRbeta library using unique molecular identifiers, the study reports. TCRdb re-called the PCR reads through MiXCR, storing one row per CDR3 protein. Here the sample spans over 300,000 distinct CDR3 sequences, 10% being singletons. The specimen comprised PBMCs from the stem cell graft donor, sampled from the stem cell graft. Receptor source: a human donor who donated a stem cell graft to a child with acute lymphoblastic leukemia.

The chain links TRBV4-1 to TRBJ1-2; D is unresolved. Germline loops: CDR1 MGHRA, CDR2 YSYEKL. This CDR3 has 13 amino acids. The ends were cut back, 0 bases at V and 6 bases at J, with 8 bases in the middle. DNA for the CDR3: TGCGCCAGCAGCCAAGAAGTTGCCGATGGCTACACCTTC. Translated, it gives CASSQEVADGYTF.

This clonotype has a handful of counts. The chain has TRBV20-1 and TRBJ1-5; D is ambiguous. Trimming removed 1 base from V and 1 base from J, with 5 bases in between. Germline CDR1 is DFQATT and CDR2 is SNEGSKA (reference sequence). The CDR3 loop spans 13 amino acids. Here the CDR3 reads CSARGESNQPQHF. In DNA, the CDR3 is TGCAGTGCTAGAGGGGAAAGCAATCAGCCCCAGCATTTT.

This clonotype was detected many times. The chain uses TRBV7-3 and TRBJ2-3; D uncertain. Germline assignment: CDR1 SGHTA and CDR2 FQGTGA. This CDR3 has 12 residues. Between the trimmed V and J ends, which lost 2 bases and 4 bases, there was a span of 4 bases. CDR3 in amino acids: CASSLSPDTQYF. CDR3 sequence (DNA): TGTGCCAGCAGCTTATCTCCAGATACGCAGTATTTT.